The text below deals with one T cell receptor beta chain. Its antigen is as yet unknown. This record belongs to a study of T cells in localized non-small cell lung cancer. Regarding the study as a whole: When the top 100 tumor clones were examined, a median about 60 of them also appeared in the adjacent lung, which was paired and uninvolved. Tumor showed lower T cell clonality than uninvolved adjacent lung, where it was highest.

Germline CDR1 and CDR2: SNHLY and FYNNEI. J lost 3 bases, V lost 7 bases, and 5 bases had no gene match. The CDR3 covers 14 residues. Assay: immunoSEQ multiplex PCR; the TCRdb copy retains only in-frame clones and omits some. The sample has 130,000 or so clones, around 89% seen once; the top ten hold 1.7%. The sample in question was peripheral blood, obtained before any cancer treatment. The chain joins TRBV2 to TRBJ2-2; 7 bases agree with TRBD1. This TCR came from a female donor over 55 with stage I lung adenocarcinoma. CDR3 DNA: TGTGCCAGCACCGGACAGGTATACACCGGGGAGCTGTTTTTT. It yields the protein CASTGQVYTGELFF.